The clone carrying this T cell receptor (beta chain) came up many times. The sample is drawn from a study of CD8+CD57+ T cells in acquired aplastic anemia. For the study at large: Average DNA yield from sorted CD4+ and CD8+ cells was approximately 3 ug.

Before being chosen for sequencing, patients had shown CD8+CD57+ cell expansion by flow cytometry. Blood came from patients not yet given any therapy. CDR1 is SGHRS and CDR2 is YFSETQ in the germline V gene. This CDR3 contains 15 residues. Deletions cut 4 bases from V and 6 bases from J, with 17 bases between. Both TCR beta VDJ combination and CDR3 sequence profiling were carried out. Genomic DNA was the template for this profiling. TCRdb fed the reads into MiXCR, producing one record per CDR3 protein. In the table there are approximately 150,000 distinct CDR3 sequences, under 55% of which are singletons.

This chain connects TRBV5-1 to TRBJ2-1; possible D gene TRBD2, 5 bases. Sequencing was performed on sorted CD4+, CD8+, or CD8+CD57+ T cells (not recorded which) from PBMCs. The sequence was collected from a human donor with aplastic anemia. The CDR3 bases are TGCGCCAGCAGCGGAGGCTCGACCCCTTCCAATGAGCAGTTCTTC. Its translation is CASSGGSTPSNEQFF. The full variable domain, completed using reference TRBV5-1 and TRBJ2-1, is KAGVTQTPRYLIKTRGQQVTLSCSPISGHRSVSWYQQTPGQGLQFLFEYFSETQRNKGNFPGRFSGRQFSNSRSEMNVSTLELGDSALYLCASSGGSTPSNEQFFGPGTRLTVL.